The present T cell receptor beta chain was sequenced within a study of OX40 agonist ivuxolimab in advanced cancers. Study findings and constraints: Among the lowest peripheral clonal expansion occurred in 0.1-3.0 mg/kg partial responders. Circulating CD4+ and CD8+ T cells showed clonal expansion by week 6 at 0.1 to 3.0 mg/kg.

Measured with immunoSEQ multiplex PCR; TCRdb has only the in-frame clones, and not every one. The sample lists tens of thousands of clones; more than 80% were seen once. The CDR3 is made up of 12 amino acids. CDR1 and CDR2 from the germline V gene are SNHLY and FYNNEI. Trimming left V 6 bases short and J 6 bases short, with 12 bases between. This clone occurred once. Its cognate antigen is unknown. The chain is built from TRBV2 and TRBJ2-7, with D maybe TRBD1 (5 bases). The sample here was CD4+ or CD8+ T cells sorted from blood, taken in a trial of the OX40 agonist ivuxolimab. The TCR comes from an adult with an advanced solid tumor such as melanoma, head and neck, liver or kidney cancer. This CDR3 reads CASSFGRGEQYF. The CDR3 region has the DNA TGTGCCAGCAGCTTTGGTAGGGGCGAGCAGTACTTC.